This section outlines one TCR beta chain sequence together with its context. Produced via immunoSEQ multiplex PCR; TCRdb's table is partial and in-frame only. Here the sample spans tens of thousands of clones, 75% to 95% being singletons. The data are from a study of blood T cell repertoires in COVID-19. In the study overall: Nucleic acid was either cDNA or gDNA, and it came from T cells, B-cell-depleted T cells, or PBMCs.

The source of this sequence is an older man with active COVID-19. The sample taken for sequencing was peripheral blood.

CDR3 DNA sequence: TGTGCCAGCAGTTTCCTCTACAATGAGCAGTTCTTC. Its translation is CASSFLYNEQFF. This chain links TRBV28 with TRBJ2-1; no definite D call. CDR1 and CDR2 (germline): MDHEN, SYDVKM. This CDR3 is built from 12 residues. V lost 3 bases to trimming and J lost 3 bases, with 3 bases between them.